These T cell receptor beta chains were read from a single sample in a study of T cells in Graves' hyperthyroidism and ophthalmopathy. One entry per CDR3 protein results from TCRdb running MiXCR on the multiplex PCR reads. The sample holds 550,000 to 800,000 distinct CDR3 sequences, around 15% seen once. The sample was blood. These receptor sequences come from a man between 18 and 35 years old with Graves' hyperthyroidism. The conserved cysteine and the conserved F or W are not part of the CDR3 here.

J gene: TRBJ1-3
V gene: TRBV15
CDR3 length: 13
CDR3 protein: ATSRDTGAGNTIY

J gene: TRBJ1-2
V gene: TRBV10-3
CDR3 length: 12
CDR3 protein: AISQRLEGYGYT

J gene: TRBJ2-3
V gene: TRBV11-3
CDR3 length: 14
CDR3 protein: ASSLPKREGTDTQY

J gene: TRBJ2-5
V gene: TRBV4-1
CDR3 length: 12
CDR3 protein: ASSPFGDGETQY

J gene: TRBJ2-1
V gene: TRBV20-1
CDR3 length: 15
CDR3 protein: SARDIWTSGRENEQF

J gene: TRBJ1-2
V gene: TRBV18
CDR3 length: 11
CDR3 protein: ASSPGQTYGYT

J gene: TRBJ1-2
V gene: TRBV5-4
CDR3 length: 15
CDR3 protein: ASSLEDIQALNYGYT

J gene: TRBJ2-2
V gene: TRBV11-2
CDR3 length: 15
CDR3 protein: ASISRGGQDNTGELF

J gene: TRBJ2-7
V gene: TRBV20-1
CDR3 length: 13
CDR3 protein: SARDSPQGGYEQY

J gene: TRBJ1-4
V gene: TRBV28
CDR3 length: 11
CDR3 protein: ATGGGTYEKLF

J gene: TRBJ2-1
V gene: TRBV28
CDR3 length: 13
CDR3 protein: ASMVTSDSRNEQF

J gene: TRBJ2-5
V gene: TRBV6-2/TRBV6-3
CDR3 length: 9
CDR3 protein: ASTNIETQY

J gene: TRBJ2-1
V gene: TRBV20-1
CDR3 length: 13
CDR3 protein: SANTAGDFYNEQF

J gene: TRBJ1-4
V gene: TRBV18
CDR3 length: 11
CDR3 protein: ASSLTDYEKLF

J gene: TRBJ2-7
V gene: TRBV4-3
CDR3 length: 14
CDR3 protein: ASSQDFGAGYGEQY

J gene: TRBJ2-5
V gene: TRBV11-1
CDR3 length: 13
CDR3 protein: ASSSGTGGLETQY

J gene: TRBJ2-3
V gene: TRBV12-3/TRBV12-4
CDR3 length: 12
CDR3 protein: ASTLGGTTDTQY

J gene: TRBJ2-2
V gene: TRBV7-8
CDR3 length: 13
CDR3 protein: ASSLVGINTGELF

J gene: TRBJ2-1
V gene: TRBV12-3/TRBV12-4
CDR3 length: 16
CDR3 protein: ASSFLLGRSFSYNEQF

J gene: TRBJ1-5
V gene: TRBV2
CDR3 length: 10
CDR3 protein: ASTPDRGPQH

J gene: TRBJ2-3
V gene: TRBV20-1
CDR3 length: 13
CDR3 protein: SARGTVLSTDTQY

J gene: TRBJ2-1
V gene: TRBV29-1
CDR3 length: 16
CDR3 protein: SGSGLAGGRSSYNEQF

J gene: TRBJ2-1
V gene: TRBV20-1
CDR3 length: 11
CDR3 protein: SARPAGADEQF

J gene: TRBJ2-7
V gene: TRBV20-1
CDR3 length: 12
CDR3 protein: SARGTGRSYEQY

J gene: TRBJ2-7
V gene: TRBV2
CDR3 length: 11
CDR3 protein: ASRGTSGSEQY

J gene: TRBJ2-1
V gene: TRBV19
CDR3 length: 10
CDR3 protein: ASSIPGHRQF

J gene: TRBJ2-1
V gene: TRBV12-3/TRBV12-4
CDR3 length: 12
CDR3 protein: ASSLWQGDNEQF

J gene: TRBJ2-1
V gene: TRBV5-5
CDR3 length: 14
CDR3 protein: ASSGWASGSPGEQF

J gene: TRBJ2-3
V gene: TRBV29-1
CDR3 length: 13
CDR3 protein: SVDREAYSTDTQY

J gene: TRBJ2-5
V gene: TRBV28
CDR3 length: 10
CDR3 protein: ASSLVEGAQY

J gene: TRBJ2-1
V gene: TRBV18
CDR3 length: 10
CDR3 protein: ASSPVNAGQF

J gene: TRBJ2-5
V gene: TRBV11-3
CDR3 length: 13
CDR3 protein: ASSPTGGVLETQY

J gene: TRBJ2-1
V gene: TRBV7-9
CDR3 length: 13
CDR3 protein: ASSLAYYRHNEQF

J gene: TRBJ2-6
V gene: TRBV6-1
CDR3 length: 15
CDR3 protein: ASSEAGGASGANVLT

J gene: TRBJ1-5
V gene: TRBV20-1
CDR3 length: 12
CDR3 protein: SARDRALNQPQH

J gene: TRBJ1-6
V gene: TRBV30
CDR3 length: 13
CDR3 protein: AWSVWGRKNSPLH

J gene: TRBJ2-7
V gene: TRBV24-1
CDR3 length: 11
CDR3 protein: ATSDSHSSEQY

J gene: TRBJ1-1
V gene: TRBV30
CDR3 length: 11
CDR3 protein: AWSYRTNTEAF

J gene: TRBJ2-5
V gene: TRBV11-2
CDR3 length: 14
CDR3 protein: ASSLNWGQVQETQY

J gene: TRBJ1-5
V gene: TRBV7-9
CDR3 length: 11
CDR3 protein: ASSLDPERPQH

J gene: TRBJ2-2
V gene: TRBV20-1
CDR3 length: 12
CDR3 protein: SAISGADTGELF

J gene: TRBJ2-5
V gene: TRBV3-1
CDR3 length: 11
CDR3 protein: ASLREFGETQY

J gene: TRBJ2-3
V gene: TRBV6-1
CDR3 length: 13
CDR3 protein: ASGIRDGATDTQY

J gene: TRBJ1-1
V gene: TRBV7-9
CDR3 length: 13
CDR3 protein: ASSPKGGADTEAF

J gene: TRBJ2-7
V gene: TRBV6-1
CDR3 length: 12
CDR3 protein: ASRSAGNKYEQY

J gene: TRBJ1-5
V gene: TRBV3-1
CDR3 length: 13
CDR3 protein: ASSQAGEGNQPQH

J gene: TRBJ2-1
V gene: TRBV28
CDR3 length: 13
CDR3 protein: ASSLLGGARNEQF

J gene: TRBJ2-1
V gene: TRBV12-3/TRBV12-4
CDR3 length: 11
CDR3 protein: ASSLTLGGEQF

J gene: TRBJ2-2
V gene: TRBV27
CDR3 length: 12
CDR3 protein: ASSPYTGFGELF